This T cell receptor (beta chain) was identified during a study of shared clonotypes between healthy human individuals. Per the original data handling: ImmunoSEQ supplied junction-only sequences lacking quality scores, so filtering was different. The method was immunoSEQ multiplex PCR; TCRdb's version includes in-frame clones alone and lacks a portion of them. V and J calls and clone size follow that table, whereas D and trimming were derived from the DNA. The sample holds 170,000 or so clones, around 63% seen once. The CDR3 sequence is 13 residues long. Deletions cut 0 bases from V and 6 bases from J, with 10 bases between. Germline V gene lookup returns CDR1 SGDLS and CDR2 YYNGEE. Recent vaccinations or acute infections were absent in the healthy HIV-negative adult donors.

This receptor was obtained from a man aged 25-40 years in good health. The sample was memory CD4+ T cells sorted from blood. Sample subset: CD45RA-negative fraction. This chain connects TRBV9 to TRBJ2-7; D remains unclear. The CDR3: CASSVAGTGEQYF. The CDR3 DNA is TGTGCCAGCAGCGTAGCAGGCACCGGCGAGCAGTACTTC.